This TCR beta chain comes out of a study of molecular identifiers for immune sequencing clone quantification. Broader study findings: The study found clones above 20 RNA copies held over 97% of effector molecules and under 1% in naive cells. In cases of identical TCR molecules sharing a barcode, highly expanded clone sizes could be underestimated.

This clonotype was seen at least ten times. Its antigen is not identified. Sorted cell numbers of about 19,000 to 1,000,000, with 10%, 30% or 50% RNA, served as input for naive CD8 libraries. CDR1 and CDR2 (germline): SNHLY, FYNNEI. Trimming took 5 bases from V and 8 from J, leaving 10 bases between them. This CDR3 region has 12 residues. Each CDR3 protein gets one entry after TCRdb re-called the PCR reads with MiXCR. The sample has about 640,000 distinct CDR3 sequences, 15% to 20% seen once; the top ten hold roughly 0.85%. This TCR came from a human donor in good health. Some libraries in this study had Jurkat cell RNA spiked in. The V and J genes are TRBV2 and TRBJ2-1; D not certain. The sample comprised naive CD8+ T cells from blood, with Jurkat cell RNA spiked in. The subset is: FACS-sorted CD8+CD4-CCR7+CD45RA+ naive T cells. The CDR3 reads CASSPGPDEQFF. The CDR3 DNA sequence: TGTGCCAGCAGTCCCGGCCCGGATGAGCAGTTCTTC.